These T cell receptor beta chains were read from a single sample in a study of blood T cell repertoires in COVID-19. The method was immunoSEQ multiplex PCR; TCRdb's version includes in-frame clones alone and lacks a portion of them. The repertoire holds 10,000 to 15,000 clones, approximately 72% seen once, with 9.5% to 13% in the top ten. The source material was peripheral blood. The receptors shown here come from a man aged 55 to 69 with COVID-19, enrolled during active disease. The CDR3 runs from the conserved cysteine through the conserved F or W. D genes are given only for firm matches. The size of a clone is reported for some rows only, either as once, few or many, or as a class for expanded clones.

j_call v_call clone_size d_call cdr3_aa cdr3_nt
TRBJ1-1 TRBV5-1 NA NA CASGPGLDTEAFF TGCGCCAGCGGTCCAGGGTTGGACACTGAAGCTTTCTTT
TRBJ1-2 TRBV6-1 few NA CASSEVGGRGYTF TGTGCCAGCAGTGAAGTGGGGGGTAGAGGCTACACCTTC
TRBJ2-7 TRBV7-9 once NA CASSSMGLRGSAYEQYF TGTGCCAGCAGCTCAATGGGCTTAAGGGGGTCGGCATACGAGCAGTACTTC
TRBJ2-5 TRBV7-9 NA TRBD2 CASSFLGGEETQYF TGTGCCAGCAGCTTCTTGGGGGGGGAAGAGACCCAGTACTTC
TRBJ1-1 TRBV4-1 NA TRBD1 CASSQATGANTEAFF TGCGCCAGCAGCCAAGCGACAGGGGCGAACACTGAAGCTTTCTTT
TRBJ1-5 TRBV5-1 few NA CASSPVGGGNQPQHF TGCGCCAGCAGCCCGGTGGGGGGTGGCAATCAGCCCCAGCATTTT
TRBJ1-5 TRBV20-1 NA NA CSASRPGIQPQHF TGCAGTGCTAGTAGGCCAGGGATTCAGCCCCAGCATTTT
TRBJ1-5 TRBV6-5 NA TRBD1 CASSYDRGNQPQHF TGTGCCAGCAGTTACGACAGGGGAAATCAGCCCCAGCATTTT
TRBJ2-7 TRBV7-8 NA NA CASSFILGEGGGEQYF TGTGCCAGCAGCTTCATTTTGGGGGAGGGGGGCGGGGAGCAGTACTTC
TRBJ2-3 TRBV5-1 NA TRBD2 CASSLGLAGGPSTDTQYF TGCGCCAGCAGCCTTGGACTAGCGGGGGGCCCCTCCACAGATACGCAGTATTTT
TRBJ1-2 TRBV6-5 NA TRBD1 CASRPGGANYGYTF TGTGCCAGCAGACCAGGGGGCGCGAACTATGGCTACACCTTC
TRBJ1-1 TRBV18 NA NA CASSPYSGSMNTEAFF TGTGCCAGCTCACCGTATTCAGGAAGTATGAACACTGAAGCTTTCTTT
TRBJ2-3 TRBV2 NA NA CASSERADTQYF TGTGCCAGCAGTGAACGCGCAGATACGCAGTATTTT
TRBJ1-6 TRBV10-3 NA TRBD1 CAISWTGGSYNSPLHF TGTGCCATCAGCTGGACAGGGGGCTCCTATAATTCACCCCTCCACTTT
TRBJ1-6 TRBV10-3 NA TRBD1 CAISDLGQDNSPLHF TGTGCCATCAGTGACCTGGGACAGGATAATTCACCCCTCCACTTT
TRBJ2-4 TRBV28 NA TRBD1 CASSGQGLAKNIQYF TGTGCCAGCAGCGGACAGGGTCTAGCCAAAAACATTCAGTACTTC
TRBJ1-2 TRBV6-5 NA NA CASSSGTQINYGYTF TGTGCCAGCAGCTCCGGGACTCAAATTAACTATGGCTACACCTTC